This T cell receptor beta chain stems from a study of regulatory T cells in long-lasting Graves disease. Time point indicated: newly diagnosed GD, antithyroid drugs for less than 3 months. Extracted PBMC RNA gave rise to the TCR library. This CDR3 has 22 amino acids. V gave up 1 base and J gave up 1 base; unmatched junction bases: 20. Construction of the TCR beta libraries employed iRepertoire HTBI primers in conjunction with Arm-PCR of CDR3 regions. Each CDR3 protein gets one entry after TCRdb re-called the multiplex PCR reads with MiXCR. The table lists 530,000 or so distinct CDR3 sequences, roughly 13% of them singletons. This clonotype has at least ten counts. The same sample was also used in a study of T cells in Graves' hyperthyroidism and ophthalmopathy.

The chain links TRBV12-3 or TRBV12-4 to TRBJ2-7, with 12 positions matching TRBD2. This TCR derives from a man aged 30-40 years with Graves disease. Specimen: peripheral blood mononuclear cells (PBMCs), collected at new diagnosis, from a patient treated with antithyroid drugs. The CDR3 loop is CASSLGQGFLSSGRAESYEQYF. CDR3 in DNA: TGTGCCAGCAGTTTAGGACAGGGTTTCCTTTCTAGCGGGAGGGCCGAGTCCTACGAGCAGTACTTC.